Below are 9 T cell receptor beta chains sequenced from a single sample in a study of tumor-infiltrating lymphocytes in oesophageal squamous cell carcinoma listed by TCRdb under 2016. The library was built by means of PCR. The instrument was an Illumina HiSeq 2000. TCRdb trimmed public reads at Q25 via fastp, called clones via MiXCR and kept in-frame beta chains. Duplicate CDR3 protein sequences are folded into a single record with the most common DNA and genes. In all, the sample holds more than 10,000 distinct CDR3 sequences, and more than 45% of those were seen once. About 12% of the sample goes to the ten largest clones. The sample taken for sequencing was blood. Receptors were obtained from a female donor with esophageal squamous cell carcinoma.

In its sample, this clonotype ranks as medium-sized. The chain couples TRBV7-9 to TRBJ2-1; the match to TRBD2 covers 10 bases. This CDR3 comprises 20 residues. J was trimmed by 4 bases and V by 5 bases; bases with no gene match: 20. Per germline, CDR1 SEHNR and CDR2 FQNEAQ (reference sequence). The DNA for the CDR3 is TGTGCCAGCAGCCCGAGCCCCGGACTAGCGGCCCGGGGCCGTTACAATGAGCAGTTCTTC. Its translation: CASSPSPGLAARGRYNEQFF.

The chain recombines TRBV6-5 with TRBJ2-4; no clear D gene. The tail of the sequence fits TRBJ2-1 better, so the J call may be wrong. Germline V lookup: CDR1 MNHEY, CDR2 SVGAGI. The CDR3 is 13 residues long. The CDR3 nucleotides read TGTGCCAGCAGTTACTCGAATCGGTACGAGCAGTTCTTC. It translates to CASSYSNRYEQFF.

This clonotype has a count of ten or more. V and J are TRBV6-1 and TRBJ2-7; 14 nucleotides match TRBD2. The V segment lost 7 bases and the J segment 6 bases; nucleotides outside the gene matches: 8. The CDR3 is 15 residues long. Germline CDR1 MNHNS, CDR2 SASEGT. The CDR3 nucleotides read TGTGCCAGCAATAGGGGACTAGCGGGAGTTGTCGAGCAGTACTTC. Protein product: CASNRGLAGVVEQYF.

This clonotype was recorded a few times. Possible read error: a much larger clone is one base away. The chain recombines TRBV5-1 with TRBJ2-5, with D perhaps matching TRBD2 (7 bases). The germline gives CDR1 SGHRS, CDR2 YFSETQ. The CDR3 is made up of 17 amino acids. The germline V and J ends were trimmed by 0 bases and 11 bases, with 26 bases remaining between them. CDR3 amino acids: CASSLVTRGGKLNEQYF. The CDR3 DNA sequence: TGCGCCAGCAGCTTGGTCACGAGGGGGGGCAAGCTCAATGAGCAGTACTTC.

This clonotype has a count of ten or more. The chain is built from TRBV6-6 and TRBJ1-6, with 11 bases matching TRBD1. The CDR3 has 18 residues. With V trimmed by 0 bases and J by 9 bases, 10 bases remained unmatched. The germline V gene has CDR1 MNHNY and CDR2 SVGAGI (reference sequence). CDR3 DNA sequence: TGTGCCAGCAGTTACTCAGGACAGGGGGCGCGACTGGGTTCACCCCTCCACTTT. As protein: CASSYSGQGARLGSPLHF.

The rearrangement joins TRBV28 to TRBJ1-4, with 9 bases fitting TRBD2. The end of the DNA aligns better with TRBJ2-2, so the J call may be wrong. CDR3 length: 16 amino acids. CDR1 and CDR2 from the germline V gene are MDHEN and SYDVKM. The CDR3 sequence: CASSPSGRYGTGELFF. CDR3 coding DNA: TGTGCCAGCAGTCCAAGCGGGAGGTACGGGACCGGGGAGCTGTTTTTT.

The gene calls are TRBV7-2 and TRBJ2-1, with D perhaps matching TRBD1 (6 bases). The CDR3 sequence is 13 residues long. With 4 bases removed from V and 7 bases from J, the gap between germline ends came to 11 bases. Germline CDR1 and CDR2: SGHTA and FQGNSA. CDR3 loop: CASSSRGINEQFF. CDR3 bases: TGTGCCAGCAGCTCTAGGGGGATAAATGAGCAGTTCTTC. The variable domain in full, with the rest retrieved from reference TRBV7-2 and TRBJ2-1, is GAGVSQSPSNKVTEKGKDVELRCDPISGHTALYWYRQSLGQGLEFLIYFQGNSAPDKSGLPSDRFSAERTGGSVSTLTIQRTQQEDSAVYLCASSSRGINEQFFGPGTRLTVL.

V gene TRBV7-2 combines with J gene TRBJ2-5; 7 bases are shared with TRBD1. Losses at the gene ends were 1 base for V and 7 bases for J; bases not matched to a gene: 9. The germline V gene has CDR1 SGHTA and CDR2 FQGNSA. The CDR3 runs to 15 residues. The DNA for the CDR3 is TGTGCCAGCAGCTTAGGTCCCAGGGGGTCAGCGACCCAGTACTTC. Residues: CASSLGPRGSATQYF.

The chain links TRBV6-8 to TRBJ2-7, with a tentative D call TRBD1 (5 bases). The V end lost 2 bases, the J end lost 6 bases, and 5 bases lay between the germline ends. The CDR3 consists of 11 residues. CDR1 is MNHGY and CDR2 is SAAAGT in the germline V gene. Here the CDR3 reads CASSYRGEQYF. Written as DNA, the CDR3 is TGTGCCAGCAGTTACAGGGGCGAGCAGTACTTC.